Following are 8 T cell receptor beta chains from one sample sequenced in a study of T cell changes during pregnancy in multiple sclerosis (dated by TCRdb to between 2019 and 2020). Libraries were built with the immunoSEQ multiplex PCR assay. TCRdb's version of the immuneACCESS table is confined to in-frame rearrangements and falls short of the full clone set. An unresolved V gene accounts for under half of the shortfall where checked; the remainder is of unknown origin. This sample gives 80,000 to 100,000 clones in total; roughly 92% of them show up just once. The ten largest clones capture roughly 3% of the sample. This specimen was peripheral blood, taken in the first trimester of pregnancy. These receptors all stem from a female donor with multiple sclerosis, enrolled in a pregnancy study.

V and J are TRBV7-9 and TRBJ2-7; TRBD2 aligns across 9 bases. CDR1 is SEHNR and CDR2 is FQNEAQ in the germline V gene (reference sequence). V dropped 8 bases and J dropped 3; count of bases not matched to a gene: 8. The CDR3 consists of 14 residues. The CDR3 loop reads CASGRGTSIYEQYF. CDR3 nucleotides: TGTGCCAGCGGAAGAGGGACTAGCATCTACGAGCAGTACTTC.

The J gene is TRBJ2-2, the V gene TRBV6-5; 7 bases fit TRBD1. The CDR3 runs 16 residues. V lost 1 base, J lost 4 bases, and 6 bases stayed unmatched. Germline CDR1 is MNHEY and CDR2 is SVGAGI. The CDR3 nucleotides are TGTGCCAGCAGTTACTGGGACAGTCTTAGCACCGGGGAGCTGTTTTTT. It encodes CASSYWDSLSTGELFF.

The chain uses TRBV5-1 and TRBJ2-7; no definite D call. CDR1 and CDR2 from the germline V gene are SGHRS and YFSETQ. The CDR3 runs to 13 residues. V was cut by 5 bases and J by 1 base, with 10 bases left in between. CDR3: CASSFTESYEQYF. Here the CDR3 DNA reads TGCGCCAGCAGTTTCACAGAATCCTACGAGCAGTACTTC.

The CDR3 nucleotides are TGCGCCAGCAGCCCGGGAGACGGCACCGGGGAGCTGTTTTTT. It yields the protein CASSPGDGTGELFF. The chain joins TRBV5-1 to TRBJ2-2; D might be TRBD2 (6 bases). V was shortened by 4 bases and J by 4 bases, with 11 bases between the two germline ends. Germline V lookup: CDR1 SGHRS, CDR2 YFSETQ. The CDR3 spans 14 residues.

This chain joins TRBV6-1 and TRBJ2-7, with D maybe TRBD2 (7 bases). There are 15 residues in the CDR3. Germline assignment: CDR1 MNHNS and CDR2 SASEGT. The ends were cut back, 1 base at V and 3 bases at J, with 13 bases in the middle. The CDR3 nucleotides read TGTGCCAGCAGTGAAGAAGGGGGGGAAAGCTACGAGCAGTACTTC. Translated: CASSEEGGESYEQYF.

This sequence joins TRBV6-1 and TRBJ1-2; TRBD1 agrees at 7 bases. The J segment lost 3 bases and the V segment lost 2 bases, leaving 3 bases of the junction unmatched. Germline assignment: CDR1 MNHNS and CDR2 SASEGT. The CDR3 consists of 14 residues. The CDR3 here is CASSETGADYGYTF. CDR3 nucleotides: TGTGCCAGCAGTGAAACAGGGGCAGACTATGGCTACACCTTC.

V and J are TRBV4-2 and TRBJ2-3; 8 nucleotides match TRBD1. Germline assignment: CDR1 LGHNA and CDR2 YNFKEQ. CDR3 length equals 18 residues. Unmatched junction bases numbered 14, after V lost 0 bases and J lost 6 bases. The CDR3 reads CASSQDQGAVGFTDTQYF. The CDR3 DNA sequence: TGTGCCAGCAGCCAAGATCAGGGGGCGGTAGGTTTTACTGATACGCAGTATTTT.

The V gene is TRBV12-5, the J gene TRBJ2-1, with 10 bases identical to TRBD1. With 1 base clipped from V and 7 bases from J, the junction kept 7 bases outside the gene matches. The CDR3 is made up of 16 amino acids. Germline-derived CDR1 and CDR2 are LGHNT and FRNRAP. The CDR3 nucleotides read TGTGCTAGTGGTTTGGGGACAGGGGGGAATGGAAATGAGCAGTTCTTC. Protein: CASGLGTGGNGNEQFF.